The next 22 T cell receptor beta chains were all read from a single sample in a study of early T cells in non-severe SARS-CoV-2 infection. TCRdb independently ran MiXCR on the 5' RACE reads; one entry per CDR3 protein. The sample holds around 50,000 distinct CDR3 sequences; around 10% are singletons and the top ten take roughly 10%. Material: whole blood. The receptors come from an adult who was a healthcare worker with PCR-confirmed SARS-CoV-2 infection or an uninfected control (not recorded which).

The chain couples TRBV10-3 to TRBJ2-5; TRBD2 matches at 11 bases. Germline-derived CDR1 and CDR2 are ENHRY and SYGVKD. The ends lost 6 bases at V and 1 base at J; junction bases unmatched: 4. The CDR3 covers 15 residues. DNA for the CDR3: TGTGCCATCAGACCTAGCGGGGGGCTCCAAGAGACCCAGTACTTC. Its protein product is CAIRPSGGLQETQYF.

The CDR3 protein is CASSSSQGERQFF. In nucleotides, the CDR3 is TGCGCCAGCAGCTCTTCACAGGGGGAACGGCAGTTCTTC. The chain employs TRBV5-1 and TRBJ2-1, with TRBD1 matching over 8 bases. The CDR3 runs 13 residues. Germline CDR1 reads SGHRS; CDR2 reads YFSETQ. Trimming removed 3 bases from V and 12 bases from J; junction bases left unmatched: 8.

The chain carries TRBV28 and TRBJ1-5; D gene unclear. The germline V and J ends were trimmed by 3 bases and 9 bases, with 15 bases remaining between them. Germline values: CDR1 MDHEN, CDR2 SYDVKM. This CDR3 contains 14 residues. The CDR3 reads CASSFRRVLAPQHF. CDR3 sequence (DNA): TGTGCCAGCAGTTTCCGCCGGGTCCTAGCGCCCCAGCATTTT.

The chain employs TRBV4-2 and TRBJ1-2; D gene ambiguous. V gave up 4 bases and J gave up 7 bases, with 19 bases separating them. Germline V CDR1 and CDR2: LGHNA, YNFKEQ. The CDR3 covers 15 residues. This CDR3 is CASSPRDSGQSGYTF. For the CDR3, the DNA is TGTGCCAGCAGCCCCCGGGATAGCGGCCAGTCTGGCTACACCTTC.

This clonotype was found a few times. The genes are TRBV29-1 and TRBJ2-1; tentatively, D is TRBD1 (6 bases). The CDR3 is 13 residues long. V lost 4 bases, J lost 4 bases, and 11 bases lay in between. Germline V CDR1 and CDR2: SQVTM, ANQGSEA. This CDR3 is CSVGKDSYNEQFF. In nucleotides, the CDR3 is TGCAGCGTTGGCAAGGACAGTTACAATGAGCAGTTCTTC.

This clonotype has just a few counts. The V gene is TRBV18, the J gene TRBJ2-5, with a tentative D call TRBD1 (6 bases). The CDR3 extends over 14 amino acids. Per germline, CDR1 KGHSH and CDR2 LQKENI. V was trimmed by 6 bases and J by 2 bases, leaving 13 bases between them. CDR3 sequence reads: CASSPAGTQETQYF. The DNA of the CDR3 is TGTGCCAGCTCCCCGGCCGGGACACAAGAGACCCAGTACTTC. Full variable domain (rest looked up from reference TRBV18 and TRBJ2-5): NAGVMQNPRHLVRRRGQEARLRCSPMKGHSHVYWYRQLPEEGLKFMVYLQKENIIDESGMPKERFSAEFPKEGPSILRIQQVVRGDSAAYFCASSPAGTQETQYFGPGTRLLVL.

In this sample, this clonotype turned up many times. This chain links TRBV12-3 or TRBV12-4 with TRBJ2-7; 9 bases line up with TRBD2. With 0 bases clipped from V and 7 bases from J, the junction kept 7 bases outside the gene matches. The CDR3 runs to 15 residues. CDR3 sequence (DNA): TGTGCCAGCAGTTTAGCGGCGGGAGGGCCCGGGGAGCAGTACTTC. Translated: CASSLAAGGPGEQYF.

This chain links TRBV3-1 with TRBJ2-7; a weak D match, TRBD1 (5 bases). The CDR3 spans 15 residues. Germline assignment: CDR1 LGHDT and CDR2 YNNKEL (reference sequence). Trimming stripped 1 base from V and 2 bases from J, with 12 bases between. CDR3 sequence: CASSQGVGATYEQYF. The CDR3 coding sequence is TGTGCCAGCAGCCAAGGTGTAGGGGCGACCTACGAGCAGTACTTC.

This clonotype was counted between two and nine times. This rearrangement joins TRBV3-1 to TRBJ1-5, with no clear D. V lost 1 base and J 7 bases, leaving 11 bases between the germline ends. This CDR3 has 14 residues. Germline CDR1 and CDR2: LGHDT and YNNKEL (reference sequence). The CDR3 protein is CASSQAGLEQPQHF. The DNA for the CDR3 is TGTGCCAGCAGCCAAGCCGGATTAGAACAGCCCCAGCATTTT.

This clonotype was observed a few times. At one boundary the junction diverges from the germline segment, which might be a read error. This sequence joins TRBV16 and TRBJ1-6; D may be TRBD1 (5 bases). The CDR3 has 12 residues. Germline values: CDR1 KGHSY, CDR2 FQNENV. This chain's CDR3 is CASSKSGTPLHF. As DNA, the CDR3 is TGTGCCAGCAGCAAATCCGGGACGCCACTCCACTTT.

On this clonotype: One end of the junction fails to match germline, which may point to a read error. J is TRBJ2-5 and V is TRBV6-1; D is unresolved. Germline CDR1 reads MNHNS; CDR2 reads SASEGT. The CDR3 loop spans 11 amino acids. As DNA, the CDR3 is TGTGCCAGCGGTGATGTTGGGACCCAGTACTTC. This translates into CASGDVGTQYF.

This clonotype came up a few times. This chain uses TRBV2 with TRBJ2-4; 7 bases agree with TRBD2. V dropped 0 bases and J dropped 9; count of bases not matched to a gene: 2. The V gene's germline CDR1 is SNHLY and CDR2 FYNNEI. The CDR3 has 13 residues. CDR3 region: CASSEAPGGIQYF. Here the CDR3 DNA reads TGTGCCAGCAGTGAAGCTCCGGGAGGCATTCAGTACTTC.

This rearrangement joins TRBV7-2 to TRBJ2-4, with 8 bases fitting TRBD1. The CDR3 consists of 16 residues. CDR1 SGHTA and CDR2 FQGNSA come from the germline V gene. V shed 1 base and J 3 bases; nucleotides not matched to a gene: 5. In nucleotides, the CDR3 is TGTGCCAGCAGCTTAGGCAGGGGGCTTGACAAAAACATTCAGTACTTC. Amino acid sequence: CASSLGRGLDKNIQYF.

This clonotype has just a few counts. V is TRBV28 and J is TRBJ2-3, with D unclear. The germline V gene encodes CDR1 MDHEN and CDR2 SYDVKM. V was pared by 8 bases and J by 2 bases, with 8 bases between. This CDR3 has 12 residues. The CDR3 DNA reads as TGTGCCAGCGGTCCCCCCACAGATACGCAGTATTTT. Translation gives CASGPPTDTQYF.

This chain links TRBV29-1 with TRBJ2-4, with 7 bases fitting TRBD1. Per germline, CDR1 SQVTM and CDR2 ANQGSEA. J gave up 7 bases and V 3 bases, and 3 bases lay outside the gene matches. CDR3 length equals 12 residues. As DNA, the CDR3 is TGCAGCGTTGATACAGGGGCCAACATTCAGTACTTC. Its protein is CSVDTGANIQYF. The entire variable domain, with the rest obtained from reference TRBV29-1 and TRBJ2-4, is as follows: SAVISQKPSRDICQRGTSLTIQCQVDSQVTMMFWYRQQPGQSLTLIATANQGSEATYESGFVIDKFPISRPNLTFSTLTVSNMSPEDSSIYLCSVDTGANIQYFGAGTRLSVL.

This clonotype was picked up many times. The CDR3 nucleotides read TGCAGCGTCAGCTCTAGTGTACTCACAGATACGCAGTATTTT. It yields the protein CSVSSSVLTDTQYF. The rearrangement uses TRBV29-1 and TRBJ2-3; D is unclear. Deletions cut 6 bases from V and 2 bases from J, with 15 bases between. Germline-derived CDR1 and CDR2 are SQVTM and ANQGSEA. The CDR3 covers 14 residues.

The chain links TRBV30 to TRBJ2-1; 12 nucleotides match TRBD2. The germline V gene has CDR1 GTSNPN and CDR2 SVGIG (reference sequence). V lost 2 bases and J lost 6; bases outside the gene matches: 2. The CDR3 extends over 14 amino acids. In DNA, the CDR3 is TGTGCCTGGAGTCTAGCGGGAGGGATCAATGAGCAGTTCTTC. Its protein product is CAWSLAGGINEQFF.

This clonotype was recorded a few times. This chain joins TRBV3-1 and TRBJ2-1; 11 positions match TRBD2. V shed 0 bases, J shed 10 bases, and the junction held 8 bases outside the gene matches. CDR3 length: 16 amino acids. In germline, CDR1 is LGHDT, CDR2 YNNKEL (reference sequence). CDR3 region: CASSQDRLAGGWEQFF. The CDR3 DNA sequence: TGTGCCAGCAGCCAAGACCGGCTAGCGGGGGGCTGGGAGCAGTTCTTC.

This clonotype was recorded many times. This chain joins TRBV5-1 and TRBJ1-6; D perhaps matches TRBD1 (6 bases). The CDR3 is 13 amino acids. The V and J ends lost 2 bases and 9 bases respectively, with 9 bases between them. Looked up from germline, CDR1 is SGHRS and CDR2 is YFSETQ. CDR3 coding DNA: TGCGCCAGCAGCTTACAGGGCGGTTCACCCCTCCACTTT. This encodes CASSLQGGSPLHF.

The chain employs TRBV6-1 and TRBJ1-5; a possible D gene is TRBD1 (5 bases). Germline CDR1 MNHNS, CDR2 SASEGT. This CDR3 is built from 16 residues. V was pared by 8 bases and J by 2 bases, with 19 bases between. CDR3 in amino acids: CASRPPWGRGNQPQHF. The DNA for the CDR3 is TGTGCCAGCCGCCCCCCGTGGGGACGGGGCAATCAGCCCCAGCATTTT.

The CDR3 reads CASSLDQNNEKLFF. The CDR3 region has the DNA TGTGCCAGCAGCTTGGATCAGAACAATGAAAAACTGTTTTTT. V usage is TRBV5-4 and J usage is TRBJ1-4; D call uncertain. Germline V lookup: CDR1 SGHNT, CDR2 YYREEE (reference sequence). The V end was cut by 0 bases, the J end by 5 bases, with 8 bases between. The CDR3 has 14 residues.

The chain links TRBV19 to TRBJ2-1, with TRBD2 identical over 9 bases. CDR3 length: 15 residues. V lost 5 bases, J lost 7 bases, and 9 bases stayed unmatched. The V gene's germline CDR1 is LNHDA and CDR2 SQIVND (reference sequence). CDR3 protein: CASSSSGILGNEQFF. For the CDR3, the DNA is TGTGCCAGTAGTTCTAGCGGGATCCTTGGGAATGAGCAGTTCTTC.